This T cell receptor beta chain was sequenced for a study of technical replicates of blood from a few donors. The CDR3 contains 16 residues. The germline CDR1 and CDR2 sequences are MNHEY and SMNVEV (reference sequence). Between the trimmed V and J ends, which lost 4 bases and 4 bases, there was a span of 17 bases. The protocol was immunoSEQ multiplex PCR, while the TCRdb copy is restricted to in-frame clones and leaves out a portion. The data hold almost 85,000 clones, with less than 98% observed a single time. The J gene is TRBJ2-1, the V gene TRBV27, with D tentatively TRBD1 (6 bases). The specimen sequenced was T cells isolated from PBMCs. This sequence originates from a human donor in good health. This CDR3 is CASSSWAGTPYNEQFF. The CDR3 DNA follows: TGTGCCAGCAGTTCGTGGGCAGGGACACCTTACAATGAGCAGTTCTTC.